This T cell receptor (beta chain) was sequenced during a study of PD-1 blockade in mismatch repair-deficient tumors. Study-wide background: Patients had over ten mismatch repair-deficient cancer types and were previously treated and progressing.

Per germline, CDR1 LNHDA and CDR2 SQIVND (reference sequence). Deletions cut 0 bases from V and 4 bases from J, with 7 bases between. The CDR3 has 15 amino acids. Profiled with immunoSEQ multiplex PCR; TCRdb holds only in-frame clones, not every one. The sample shows about 51,000 clones, 78% of them seen only once. TCRs were sequenced from a few patients responding to pembrolizumab. The source was peripheral blood, collected 4 weeks after starting pembrolizumab. This sequence was found in an adult with mismatch repair-deficient cancer. The J gene is TRBJ2-6, the V gene TRBV19, with a weak D call TRBD1 (6 bases). Here the CDR3 DNA reads TGTGCCAGTAGTATAGAGGGGGCCGGGGCCAACGTCCTGACTTTC. Translated, it gives CASSIEGAGANVLTF.